The rows below give T cell receptor beta chains drawn from one sample of a study of neurological immune-mediated disorders. TCRdb used MiXCR to reprocess the 5' RACE reads, holding one entry per CDR3 protein. The table has roughly 80,000 distinct CDR3 sequences, more than 15% seen once. The material sequenced was PBMCs. The receptors were sampled from a woman in her thirties or forties in good health. CDR3s include the opening cysteine and the closing phenylalanine or tryptophan. Fields, in order: V gene, CDR3 protein.

v_gene: TRBV5-6
CDR3aa: CASSLRGFSTEAFF

v_gene: TRBV7-3
CDR3aa: CASSLPGDTQYF

v_gene: TRBV7-3
CDR3aa: CASSLITYNEQFF

v_gene: TRBV29-1
CDR3aa: CSTQRANFKEATQYF

v_gene: TRBV7-2
CDR3aa: CASSFSGVDTQYF

v_gene: TRBV15
CDR3aa: CATTREYSYEQYF

v_gene: TRBV7-2
CDR3aa: CASSLPWGGTEAFF

v_gene: TRBV27
CDR3aa: CASSLAGGVSYEQYF

v_gene: TRBV27
CDR3aa: CASSWGVSSTEAFF

v_gene: TRBV5-1
CDR3aa: CASSPHHREDQSLNEQFF

v_gene: TRBV20-1
CDR3aa: CSARDQPGELFF

v_gene: TRBV10-3
CDR3aa: CAISTGQSYNEQFF

v_gene: TRBV6-5
CDR3aa: CASSLVGDGEKLFF

v_gene: TRBV15
CDR3aa: CATSRGINQPQHF

v_gene: TRBV6-2/TRBV6-3
CDR3aa: CASSPSYEQYF

v_gene: TRBV4-1
CDR3aa: CASSQVRMLGNIQYF

v_gene: TRBV7-2
CDR3aa: CASSLRTSGGGELFF

v_gene: TRBV30
CDR3aa: CAWGRGTGSGEKLFF

v_gene: TRBV20-1
CDR3aa: CSARPAGLPYGYTF

v_gene: TRBV28
CDR3aa: CATRGSGANVLTF

v_gene: TRBV12-3/TRBV12-4
CDR3aa: CASSPGVADTGELFF

v_gene: TRBV7-9
CDR3aa: CASSPTSGGAYEQYF

v_gene: TRBV18
CDR3aa: CASSPLKSNTEAFF

v_gene: TRBV27
CDR3aa: CASSLEGWGTGGTEAFF

v_gene: TRBV7-2
CDR3aa: CASSLDRETQYF

v_gene: TRBV20-1
CDR3aa: CSAVTNRGVNTEAFF

v_gene: TRBV10-3
CDR3aa: CAISEGQGITDTQYF

v_gene: TRBV2
CDR3aa: CASSEMGLDEQYF

v_gene: TRBV5-1
CDR3aa: CASSIGDGDMNTEAFF

v_gene: TRBV29-1
CDR3aa: CSVWGGADTQYF

v_gene: TRBV7-9
CDR3aa: CASSSPQGRGYNSPLHF

v_gene: TRBV5-1
CDR3aa: CASSLGGESDTQYF

v_gene: TRBV27
CDR3aa: CASSLLAGGPDTQYF

v_gene: TRBV4-3
CDR3aa: CASSRDRSSGNTIYF

v_gene: TRBV7-9
CDR3aa: CASSLASGSVNEQFF

v_gene: TRBV4-1
CDR3aa: CASSPGQLLSSYNSPLHF

v_gene: TRBV5-5
CDR3aa: CASSRGTSGQPQHF